Below are 7 T cell receptor beta chains sequenced from a single sample in a study of blood T cells in healthy people across ages. The second PCR ran about 6 to 12 cycles with a sample-barcoded 5' primer and J-beta primers. TCRdb processed the 5' RACE reads anew with MiXCR; each CDR3 protein has one entry. This sample has 780,000 or so distinct CDR3 sequences, with roughly 25% found just once. The same sample was also used in a study of T cells of mothers and their children.

Sequencing was performed on blood. These receptor sequences come from a boy aged 5-17 years in good health.

V is TRBV24-1 and J is TRBJ2-1, with 7 bases lining up with TRBD2. CDR1 is KGHDR and CDR2 is SFDVKD in the germline V gene. CDR3 length: 15 amino acids. The V and J ends lost 9 bases and 4 bases, in that order; junction bases with no gene match: 11. The CDR3 sequence: CATHQRLAVYNEQFF. CDR3 nucleotides: TGTGCCACCCACCAACGTCTAGCGGTTTACAATGAGCAGTTCTTC.

The table lists this clonotype with a few counts. This chain joins TRBV29-1 and TRBJ2-3; the D is unclear. Trimming removed 2 bases at V and 4 bases at J, with 13 bases between. This CDR3 is built from 14 residues. The germline V gene encodes CDR1 SQVTM and CDR2 ANQGSEA. CDR3 protein: CSVEPVGSADTQYF. CDR3 DNA sequence: TGCAGCGTTGAACCCGTCGGGTCTGCAGATACGCAGTATTTT.

CDR3 region: CASSLLAAGNTIYF. CDR3 DNA sequence: TGTGCCAGCAGTTTGTTAGCGGCGGGAAACACCATATATTTT. This chain uses TRBV28 with TRBJ1-3; D unresolved. The germline CDR1 and CDR2 sequences are MDHEN and SYDVKM. Trimming shortened V by 3 bases and J by 4 bases, and 10 bases separated the two germline ends. The CDR3 has 14 amino acids.

This clonotype has just a few counts. The V and J genes are TRBV7-9 and TRBJ2-5; perhaps D is TRBD1 or TRBD2 (5 bases each). The J call may be faulty, since TRBJ2-7 better matches the DNA end. This CDR3 is 17 amino acids long. The germline CDR1 and CDR2 sequences are SEHNR and FQNEAQ (reference sequence). CDR3 amino acids: CASSLIFGAALYDEQYF. DNA of the CDR3: TGTGCCAGCAGCTTAATCTTCGGGGCAGCACTGTACGACGAGCAGTACTTC.

The V and J genes are TRBV28 and TRBJ1-2; no clear D. This CDR3 spans 16 amino acids. Trimming stripped 5 bases from V and 3 bases from J, with 19 bases between. In germline, CDR1 is MDHEN, CDR2 SYDVKM. CDR3 sequence reads: CASSPPGLGIDYGYTF. The CDR3 DNA reads TGTGCCAGCAGTCCGCCGGGCTTGGGGATCGACTATGGCTACACCTTC.

The chain combines TRBV5-6 with TRBJ2-7; no firm D call. This CDR3 region has 14 residues. In germline, CDR1 is SGHDT, CDR2 YYEEEE. V was trimmed by 1 base and J by 6 bases, leaving 14 bases between them. In DNA, the CDR3 is TGTGCCAGCAGCTTGTGGAAGATCGAGGCCGAGCAGTACTTC. Protein product: CASSLWKIEAEQYF.

Only a few counts were recorded for this clonotype. The rearrangement links TRBV5-1 to TRBJ2-3, with 9 bases aligning to TRBD2. This CDR3 has 15 residues. CDR1 is SGHRS and CDR2 is YFSETQ in the germline V gene. Trimming took 3 bases from V and 2 from J; bases not matched to a gene: 4. This CDR3 is CASSSTSGTTDTQYF. CDR3 coding DNA: TGCGCCAGCAGCTCGACTAGCGGTACCACAGATACGCAGTATTTT.